This T cell receptor (beta chain) comes out of a study of T cell responses to AZD1222 COVID-19 vaccine. Some clones are missing from TCRdb's copy, which holds only in-frame ones; the method was immunoSEQ multiplex PCR. The repertoire has 75,000 to 85,000 clones, roughly 87% of them found once; the top ten carry roughly 23%. The CDR3 extends over 16 amino acids. Germline CDR1 is SGHTA and CDR2 is FQGNSA. V shed 5 bases and J 1 base; nucleotides not matched to a gene: 6. The genes are TRBV7-2 and TRBJ1-3; 9 bases align to TRBD1. Sample: peripheral blood, taken on day 0 of AZD1222 vaccination. This receptor was taken from an adult in good health. The CDR3 reads CASSPDRGGSGNTIYF. The CDR3 DNA reads as TGTGCCAGCAGCCCCGACAGGGGGGGTTCTGGAAACACCATATATTTT.